A selection of T cell receptor beta chains follows, all from one sample in a study of cytomegalovirus exposure and HLA in healthy donors. The repertoire was sequenced with immunoSEQ multiplex PCR; TCRdb's copy has only in-frame clones and lacks some. Counted here are approximately 110,000 clones, 70% occurring once; the ten biggest clones make up 8% to 9.5%. The specimen sequenced was PBMCs. The source of these receptors is a man aged 25 to 40 in good health and CMV-seropositive. Both conserved end residues are part of each CDR3. D genes are given only for firm matches. Clone sizes are given selectively: once, few, many, or a class where the clone is expanded.

CDR3 protein: CASSANQGTHQPQHF
CDR3 DNA: TGTGCCAGCAGTGCCAACCAGGGAACCCATCAGCCCCAGCATTTT
J gene: TRBJ1-5
D gene: -
V gene: TRBV6-1
clone size: many

CDR3 protein: CASGSGQGNTEAFF
CDR3 DNA: TGTGCTAGTGGTTCGGGACAGGGGAACACTGAAGCTTTCTTT
J gene: TRBJ1-1
D gene: TRBD1
V gene: TRBV12-5
clone size: few

CDR3 protein: CASSSTGGTEAFF
CDR3 DNA: TGCGCCAGCAGCTCAACAGGGGGGACTGAAGCTTTCTTT
J gene: TRBJ1-1
D gene: TRBD1
V gene: TRBV5-1
clone size: -

CDR3 protein: CASSIGLARTDTQYF
CDR3 DNA: TGTGCCAGTAGTATCGGGTTAGCTCGCACAGATACGCAGTATTTT
J gene: TRBJ2-3
D gene: -
V gene: TRBV19
clone size: -

CDR3 protein: CASSYRRSGGNTIYF
CDR3 DNA: TGTGCCAGCAGTTACAGGCGGTCGGGGGGAAACACCATATATTTT
J gene: TRBJ1-3
D gene: -
V gene: TRBV6-5
clone size: -

CDR3 protein: CASSLFRTRDSQETQYF
CDR3 DNA: TGTGCCAGCAGTTTATTTCGGACTCGGGACAGCCAAGAGACCCAGTACTTC
J gene: TRBJ2-5
D gene: TRBD1
V gene: TRBV28
clone size: once

CDR3 protein: CSFWTAFNEQFF
CDR3 DNA: TGCAGCTTTTGGACAGCTTTTAATGAGCAGTTCTTC
J gene: TRBJ2-1
D gene: -
V gene: TRBV29-1
clone size: -

CDR3 protein: CASSPLFPRPGQTQLGYTF
CDR3 DNA: TGTGCCAGCTCACCATTGTTTCCCAGGCCGGGACAGACTCAACTGGGCTACACCTTC
J gene: TRBJ1-2
D gene: TRBD1
V gene: TRBV18
clone size: few

CDR3 protein: CASSSQGIPVTRYGYTF
CDR3 DNA: TGTGCCAGCAGCTCCCAGGGGATCCCAGTTACGCGCTATGGCTACACCTTC
J gene: TRBJ1-2
D gene: -
V gene: TRBV5-4
clone size: -

CDR3 protein: CAWSVQQGGSLIIYF
CDR3 DNA: TGTGCCTGGAGTGTCCAACAGGGGGGGAGTCTTATCATATATTTT
J gene: TRBJ1-3
D gene: TRBD1
V gene: TRBV30
clone size: few

CDR3 protein: CASSQAGANTGELFF
CDR3 DNA: TGCGCCAGCAGCCAAGCAGGGGCAAACACCGGGGAGCTGTTTTTT
J gene: TRBJ2-2
D gene: -
V gene: TRBV4-1
clone size: few

CDR3 protein: CASSLSRGVKHRFNTEAFF
CDR3 DNA: TGTGCCAGCAGTTTGAGCCGCGGGGTTAAACACCGGTTTAACACTGAAGCTTTCTTT
J gene: TRBJ1-1
D gene: -
V gene: TRBV27
clone size: -

CDR3 protein: CASSLALAGGSHTQYF
CDR3 DNA: TGTGCCAGCAGCCTCGCGCTAGCGGGGGGTTCTCATACGCAGTATTTT
J gene: TRBJ2-3
D gene: TRBD2
V gene: TRBV7-9
clone size: few

CDR3 protein: CAITDQPGTNTEAFF
CDR3 DNA: TGTGCCATCACCGACCAACCGGGAACGAACACTGAAGCTTTCTTT
J gene: TRBJ1-1
D gene: -
V gene: TRBV10-3
clone size: -

CDR3 protein: CASSVGGDRRGELFF
CDR3 DNA: TGTGCCAGCAGCGTAGGGGGAGATAGACGGGGGGAGCTGTTTTTT
J gene: TRBJ2-2
D gene: -
V gene: TRBV9
clone size: -